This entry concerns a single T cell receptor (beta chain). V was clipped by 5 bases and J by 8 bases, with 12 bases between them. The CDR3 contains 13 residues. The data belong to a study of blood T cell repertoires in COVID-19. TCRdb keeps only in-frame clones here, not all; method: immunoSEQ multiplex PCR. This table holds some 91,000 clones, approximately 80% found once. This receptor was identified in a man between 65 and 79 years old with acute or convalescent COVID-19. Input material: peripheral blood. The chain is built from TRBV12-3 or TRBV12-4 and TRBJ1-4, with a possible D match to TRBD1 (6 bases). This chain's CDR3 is CASSAGVGEKLFF. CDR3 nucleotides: TGTGCCAGCAGTGCAGGGGTAGGGGAAAAACTGTTTTTT.